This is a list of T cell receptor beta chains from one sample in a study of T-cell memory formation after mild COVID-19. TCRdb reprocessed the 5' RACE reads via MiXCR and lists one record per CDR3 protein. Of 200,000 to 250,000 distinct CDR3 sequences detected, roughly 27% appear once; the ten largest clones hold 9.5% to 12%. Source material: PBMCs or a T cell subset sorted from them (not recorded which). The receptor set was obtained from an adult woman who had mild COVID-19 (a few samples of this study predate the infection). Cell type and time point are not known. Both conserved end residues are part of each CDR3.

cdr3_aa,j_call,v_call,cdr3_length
CASSTKENTEAFF,TRBJ1-1,TRBV18,13
CASSLVGAGAAETQYF,TRBJ2-5,TRBV12-3/TRBV12-4,16
CASSLLEQGITGELFF,TRBJ2-2,TRBV7-8,16
CASSPHAGGSGHLNEQFF,TRBJ2-1,TRBV19,18
CASSLHRDRDTGELFF,TRBJ2-2,TRBV11-3,16
CASSFWTTRDEQFF,TRBJ2-1,TRBV7-2,14
CAITRGNYGYTF,TRBJ1-2,TRBV6-4,12
CASSQQDRVGAFF,TRBJ1-1,TRBV3-1,13
CASSLSGAGRTDTQYF,TRBJ2-3,TRBV3-1,16
CSVQVQGIYGYTF,TRBJ1-2,TRBV29-1,13
CASSPAAWSNEQFF,TRBJ2-1,TRBV5-4,14
CASSPEGGVNEQFF,TRBJ2-1,TRBV27,14
CASSFSGASYEQYF,TRBJ2-7,TRBV5-1,14
CASSLGQPRTDTQYF,TRBJ2-3,TRBV12-3/TRBV12-4,15
CSARVVGSWNEQFF,TRBJ2-1,TRBV20-1,14
CASTRDSHHEQFF,TRBJ2-1,TRBV12-3/TRBV12-4,13
CASSFGQGRNTIYF,TRBJ1-3,TRBV7-2,14
CASSIGTGQFF,TRBJ2-1,TRBV19,11
CASSSRLGLVSYNEQFF,TRBJ2-1,TRBV7-2,17
CSVERGNKAFF,TRBJ1-1,TRBV29-1,11
CASSINPGQTYEQYF,TRBJ2-7,TRBV4-1,15
CASSLDTYTEAFF,TRBJ1-1,TRBV7-2,13
CASRPPVAYNEQFF,TRBJ2-1,TRBV9,14
CASSWAHLPYEQYF,TRBJ2-7,TRBV6-5,14
CASSSPAGGVYNEQFF,TRBJ2-1,TRBV5-1,16
CASSLGWGTEAFF,TRBJ1-1,TRBV11-2,13
CASRIAGGLADTQYF,TRBJ2-3,TRBV6-6,15
CASSLVKSYEQYF,TRBJ2-7,TRBV27,13